The 18 T cell receptor beta chains reported below all come from one sample, sequenced in a study of T cell repertoires in cytomegalovirus infection. MiXCR was run by TCRdb on the reads, yielding one entry per CDR3 protein. The data show roughly 500,000 distinct CDR3 sequences, approximately 17% seen once. Sequenced material: CD8+ T cells from PBMCs. These receptors all stem from a human donor in good health (CMV status not recorded). Some clones in this sample may be carry-over from other donors' samples.

This clonotype was detected many times. V usage is TRBV15 and J usage is TRBJ2-5, with a possible D match to TRBD1 (7 bases). The germline gives CDR1 LNHNV, CDR2 YYDKDF (reference sequence). Trimming cost V 0 bases and J 5 bases, with 13 bases left between them. This CDR3 spans 15 amino acids. DNA for the CDR3: TGTGCCACCAGCAGAGATGATGCAGGGGGGGAGACCCAGTACTTC. Residues: CATSRDDAGGETQYF.

This clonotype was detected ten times or more. The chain couples TRBV14 to TRBJ2-1, with D uncertain. Germline V gene sequence: CDR1 SGHDN, CDR2 FVKESK. V was pared by 4 bases and J by 4 bases, with 17 bases between. The CDR3 is made up of 16 amino acids. CDR3 coding DNA: TGTGCCAGCAGCCCCCGTAGCAGCTACTTATACAATGAGCAGTTCTTC. This gives the protein CASSPRSSYLYNEQFF. Full variable domain (outside the CDR3, taken from reference TRBV14 and TRBJ2-1): EAGVTQFPSHSVIEKGQTVTLRCDPISGHDNLYWYRRVMGKEIKFLLHFVKESKQDESGMPNNRFLAERTGGTYSTLKVQPAELEDSGVYFCASSPRSSYLYNEQFFGPGTRLTVL.

The chain combines TRBV28 with TRBJ2-7; D call uncertain. CDR3 length equals 14 residues. Trimming pared 6 bases from V and 3 bases from J, leaving 15 bases between. The germline gives CDR1 MDHEN, CDR2 SYDVKM. Here the CDR3 DNA reads TGTGCCAGCAGAAATCGGGTGACCAACTACGAGCAGTACTTC. Protein sequence: CASRNRVTNYEQYF.

The sample holds many counts of this clonotype. The chain links TRBV4-1 to TRBJ2-7, with TRBD1 matching over 11 bases. The germline V gene encodes CDR1 MGHRA and CDR2 YSYEKL. The J segment lost 3 bases and the V segment lost 4 bases, leaving 5 bases of the junction unmatched. This CDR3 contains 15 residues. This chain's CDR3 is CASSLGTGGVYEQYF. The CDR3 DNA reads TGCGCCAGCAGCCTGGGGACAGGGGGGGTCTACGAGCAGTACTTC.

This clonotype was observed many times. This chain connects TRBV12-5 to TRBJ1-5; D not resolved. This CDR3 is built from 15 residues. Trimming stripped 1 base from V and 1 base from J, with 8 bases between. The germline gives CDR1 LGHNT, CDR2 FRNRAP. The CDR3 nucleotides are TGTGCTAGTGGTTTGGGTCGGAGGAGCAATCAGCCCCAGCATTTT. Encoded protein: CASGLGRRSNQPQHF.

The chain recombines TRBV3-1 with TRBJ2-2, with TRBD2 matching over 7 bases. The CDR3 is 18 amino acids. Germline V gene lookup returns CDR1 LGHDT and CDR2 YNNKEL (reference sequence). The V segment lost 1 base and the J segment 0 bases; nucleotides outside the gene matches: 8. CDR3 region: CASSQGEGLLANTGELFF. The CDR3 coding sequence is TGTGCCAGCAGCCAAGGGGAGGGGCTACTAGCGAACACCGGGGAGCTGTTTTTT.

This clonotype has only a few counts. V usage is TRBV11-2 and J usage is TRBJ2-7; 7 positions agree with TRBD1. Germline trimming cut 5 bases from V and 6 bases from J; bases unmatched to any gene: 10. The CDR3 length is 14 residues. Germline CDR1 reads SGHAT; CDR2 reads FQNNGV. The CDR3 sequence is CASSPARAGGEQYF. DNA for the CDR3: TGTGCCAGCAGCCCCGCAAGAGCAGGGGGCGAGCAGTACTTC.

This clonotype was counted at least ten times. This chain uses TRBV11-1 with TRBJ1-1, with 8 nucleotides matching TRBD1. Unmatched junction bases numbered 4, after V lost 3 bases and J lost 4 bases. Germline CDR1 reads SGHAT; CDR2 reads FQDESV (reference sequence). This CDR3 contains 14 residues. DNA of the CDR3: TGTGCCAGCAGCTTTCAGGGGGCGAGCACTGAAGCTTTCTTT. Translated: CASSFQGASTEAFF.

A few counts support this clonotype. The chain employs TRBV12-5 and TRBJ2-1; a possible D gene is TRBD1 (5 bases). The V and J ends lost 1 base and 6 bases respectively, with 16 bases between them. This CDR3 is built from 16 residues. From germline, CDR1 is LGHNT and CDR2 FRNRAP. The CDR3 DNA reads as TGTGCTAGTGGTTTGGATTGGACACCCACGGGCAATGAGCAGTTCTTC. Residues: CASGLDWTPTGNEQFF.

A few counts support this clonotype. The gene calls are TRBV27 and TRBJ2-3; TRBD2 aligns across 11 bases. J lost 4 bases, V lost 7 bases, and 7 bases had no gene match. CDR3 length equals 15 residues. The V gene's germline CDR1 is MNHEY and CDR2 SMNVEV (reference sequence). CDR3 protein: CASTRLAGGSDTQYF. CDR3 DNA: TGTGCCAGCACTCGTCTAGCGGGAGGATCAGATACGCAGTATTTT.

This clonotype came up many times. CDR3 region: CSARGPSGRAGSYEQYF. CDR3 bases: TGCAGTGCTAGAGGCCCTAGCGGGAGGGCCGGATCCTACGAGCAGTACTTC. The chain links TRBV20-1 to TRBJ2-7; 12 nucleotides line up with TRBD2. This CDR3 has 17 residues. Looked up from germline, CDR1 is DFQATT and CDR2 is SNEGSKA (reference sequence). J gave up 1 base and V 1 base, and 8 bases lay outside the gene matches.

This clonotype has at least ten counts. The J gene is TRBJ2-7, the V gene TRBV7-9, with unresolved D. This CDR3 is 14 amino acids long. The V gene's germline CDR1 is SEHNR and CDR2 FQNEAQ (reference sequence). V shed 1 base and J shed 6 bases, with 13 bases lying between them. CDR3 region: CASSLVSTRFEQYF. CDR3 sequence (DNA): TGTGCCAGCAGCTTAGTATCTACACGCTTCGAGCAGTACTTC. The whole variable domain, remainder taken from reference TRBV7-9 and TRBJ2-7, is DTGVSQNPRHKITKRGQNVTFRCDPISEHNRLYWYRQTLGQGPEFLTYFQNEAQLEKSRLLSDRFSAERPKGSFSTLEIQRTEQGDSAMYLCASSLVSTRFEQYFGPGTRLTVT.

This chain uses TRBV15 with TRBJ1-3; no clear D. The CDR3 is 15 amino acids. Germline V gene lookup returns CDR1 LNHNV and CDR2 YYDKDF (reference sequence). Trimming stripped 3 bases from V and 0 bases from J, with 9 bases between. The DNA of the CDR3 is TGTGCCACCAGCAGTACCCGGGGCTCTGGAAACACCATATATTTT. Translation: CATSSTRGSGNTIYF.

This clonotype has at least ten counts. The chain recombines TRBV7-9 with TRBJ2-3, with D unresolved. CDR1 and CDR2 from the germline V gene are SEHNR and FQNEAQ (reference sequence). The CDR3 sequence is 11 residues long. Between the trimmed V and J ends, which lost 9 bases and 2 bases, there was a span of 6 bases. The CDR3 sequence: CASSNTDTQYF. The CDR3 nucleotides are TGTGCCAGTTCTAACACAGATACGCAGTATTTT.

The rearrangement joins TRBV4-1 to TRBJ2-5; D unresolved. Germline loops: CDR1 MGHRA, CDR2 YSYEKL. This CDR3 has 13 amino acids. V shed 9 bases and J shed 5 bases, with 16 bases lying between them. CDR3 residues: CASKSRPEETQYF. DNA of the CDR3: TGCGCCAGTAAGTCCAGGCCCGAGGAGACCCAGTACTTC.

This clonotype was observed a few times. The J gene is TRBJ2-3, the V gene TRBV5-1; D is ambiguous. The CDR3 sequence is 17 residues long. Looked up from germline, CDR1 is SGHRS and CDR2 is YFSETQ. Trimming stripped 0 bases from V and 2 bases from J, with 16 bases between. The CDR3 sequence is CASSLDQKSGYTDTQYF. The CDR3 coding sequence is TGCGCCAGCAGCTTGGATCAGAAGAGTGGTTACACAGATACGCAGTATTTT.

This clonotype has more than one count but fewer than ten. This chain connects TRBV6-1 to TRBJ2-1, with a weak D call TRBD1 (5 bases). V lost 3 bases and J lost 8, with 11 bases in between. CDR3 size: 13 residues. Germline assignment: CDR1 MNHNS and CDR2 SASEGT. The CDR3, as DNA: TGTGCCAGCAGTGACGACAGAAGGGATGAGCAGTTCTTC. Translation gives CASSDDRRDEQFF.

This clonotype was picked up a small number of times. V usage is TRBV5-6 and J usage is TRBJ2-7; TRBD1 matches at 8 bases. CDR1 is SGHDT and CDR2 is YYEEEE in the germline V gene. CDR3 size: 14 residues. Trimming cost V 0 bases and J 6 bases; bases outside gene matches: 5. The CDR3 here is CASSLDQGAVEQYF. In DNA, the CDR3 is TGTGCCAGCAGCTTGGACCAGGGGGCTGTCGAGCAGTACTTC.